The present T cell receptor (delta chain) was sequenced within a study of Vδ1+ human thymocytes. General observations from the study: Highly polyclonal TRG and TRD repertoires with Gaussian CDR3 length distributions appeared in thymus.

This clone was detected a few times. Its antigen is still unknown. Germline V CDR1 and CDR2: TSWWSYY, QGS. The length of the CDR3 is 18 residues. The J segment lost 4 bases and the V segment lost 2 bases, leaving 13 bases of the junction unmatched. Extracted RNA was reverse transcribed into cDNA. The CDR3 regions were amplified by multiplex PCR from V-gene primers to a constant-region primer. TCRdb repeated clone calling on the multiplex PCR reads with CATT. Of 25,000 to 30,000 delta-chain clones in the sample, 6.5% to 8% were seen once. The sample was Vdelta1+ gamma-delta thymocytes from the thymus. This sample's subset: FACS-sorted CD3+ TCRalphabeta- TCRVdelta1+ TCRVdelta2- thymocytes. This rearrangement joins TRDV1 to TRDJ1; 10 positions match TRDD3. The TCR comes from a girl less than two years old who had congenital heart surgery. The CDR3 region is CALGEGAEYWGIIDKLIF. CDR3 coding DNA: TGTGCTCTTGGGGAAGGAGCCGAGTACTGGGGGATCATCGATAAACTCATCTTT.